This T cell receptor (beta chain) appears in the sequencing data of a study of shared clonotypes between healthy human individuals. Study-wide background: Used for every donor were three CD4 naive, three CD4 memory, two CD8 naive and one CD8 memory plate.

The CDR3 covers 13 residues. V was shortened by 6 bases and J by 2 bases, with 13 bases between the two germline ends. Germline values: CDR1 SQVTM, CDR2 ANQGSEA. Study-wide points: Sampling was confined to blood; repertoires within tissues likely differ. Between a few donors, naive CD4 clonotypes were shared at a level of about 5%. Among non-shared clonotypes, generation probabilities were lower than among those shared by all four donors.

Sequencing was performed with immunoSEQ multiplex PCR; in TCRdb, only in-frame clones are kept and a portion is missing. Among around 2,000,000 clones listed, about 94% were seen once. Naive-designated CD8 cells lacked CD45RO, were positively enriched for CCR7, and omitted terminally differentiated effector memory CD45RA+ cells. Details on this clone: Its antigen is unknown.

Material: naive CD8+ T cells sorted from blood. This TCR was sampled from a man younger than 35 in good health. This chain connects TRBV29-1 to TRBJ1-2; D unresolved. The CDR3 loop is CSVPKGGNYGYTF. DNA of the CDR3: TGCAGCGTGCCTAAGGGTGGGAACTATGGCTACACCTTC.